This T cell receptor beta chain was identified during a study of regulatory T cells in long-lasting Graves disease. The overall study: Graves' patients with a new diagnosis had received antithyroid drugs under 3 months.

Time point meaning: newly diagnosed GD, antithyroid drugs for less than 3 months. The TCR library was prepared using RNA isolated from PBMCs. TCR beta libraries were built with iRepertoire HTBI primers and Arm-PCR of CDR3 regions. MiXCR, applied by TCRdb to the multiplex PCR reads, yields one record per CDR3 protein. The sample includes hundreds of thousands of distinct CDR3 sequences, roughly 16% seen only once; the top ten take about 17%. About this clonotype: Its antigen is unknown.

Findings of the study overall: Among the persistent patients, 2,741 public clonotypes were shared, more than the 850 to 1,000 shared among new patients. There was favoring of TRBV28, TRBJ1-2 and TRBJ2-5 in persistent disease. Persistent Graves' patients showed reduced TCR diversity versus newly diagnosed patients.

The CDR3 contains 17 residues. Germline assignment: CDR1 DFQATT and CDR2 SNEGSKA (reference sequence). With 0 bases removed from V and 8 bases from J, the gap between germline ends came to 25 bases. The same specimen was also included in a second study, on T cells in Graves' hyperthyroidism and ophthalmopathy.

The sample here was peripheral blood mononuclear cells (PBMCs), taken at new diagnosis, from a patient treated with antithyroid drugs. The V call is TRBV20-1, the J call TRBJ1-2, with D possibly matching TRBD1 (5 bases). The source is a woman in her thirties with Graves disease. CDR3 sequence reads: CSARDYLAGGWIGGYTF. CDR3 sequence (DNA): TGCAGTGCTAGAGATTATTTGGCTGGGGGGTGGATAGGCGGCTACACCTTC.